Below are 14 T cell receptor beta chains sequenced from a single sample in a study of T cells in Graves' hyperthyroidism and ophthalmopathy. TCR beta CDR3 regions were amplified from RNA transcripts. First-round RT-PCR with HTBI primers amplified the TCR CDR3 region. TCRdb independently ran MiXCR on the multiplex PCR reads; one entry per CDR3 protein. The table includes approximately 610,000 distinct CDR3 sequences, about 14% detected once. The sequenced material came from blood. These receptors all come from a woman aged 40 to 50 with Graves' ophthalmopathy.

This clonotype has ten or more counts. The chain has TRBV12-3 or TRBV12-4 and TRBJ1-5; unclear D gene. V was trimmed by 5 bases and J by 5 bases, leaving 16 bases between them. The CDR3 is 15 residues long. The CDR3 reads CASSKGGTWHQPQHF. Here the CDR3 DNA reads TGTGCCAGCAGTAAGGGAGGAACATGGCATCAGCCCCAGCATTTT.

With regard to this clonotype: With a much larger clone just one base away, this may be a read error. The gene calls are TRBV24-1 and TRBJ2-7; the D gene is possibly TRBD2 (6 bases). Looked up from germline, CDR1 is KGHDR and CDR2 is SFDVKD. The CDR3 has 15 amino acids. Here the CDR3 DNA reads TGTGCCACCAGTGAAGGGGACGGGAGCTCCTACGGGCAGTACTTC. Amino acids: CATSEGDGSSYGQYF.

The chain couples TRBV5-5 to TRBJ2-7, with 10 bases fitting TRBD2. The CDR3 extends over 14 amino acids. CDR1 is SGHKS, CDR2 YYEKEE, per germline (reference sequence). Losses at the gene ends were 5 bases for V and 5 bases for J; bases not matched to a gene: 7. For the CDR3, the DNA is TGTGCCAGCAGGTTCGGGACTAGCGTAGACGAGCAGTACTTC. Protein sequence: CASRFGTSVDEQYF.

This clonotype has ten or more counts. This chain uses TRBV10-2 with TRBJ2-5; D may be TRBD1 (6 bases). The germline V and J ends were trimmed by 7 bases and 2 bases, with 14 bases remaining between them. The CDR3 has 14 amino acids. Per the germline V gene, CDR1 is WSHSY and CDR2 is SAAADI. CDR3 DNA sequence: TGCGCCAGCACGAAGGGACACCTACAAGAGACCCAGTACTTC. This sequence encodes CASTKGHLQETQYF.

This clonotype has more than one count but fewer than ten. This chain uses TRBV3-1 with TRBJ1-1; no definite D call. From germline, CDR1 is LGHDT and CDR2 YNNKEL (reference sequence). V was cut by 3 bases and J by 5 bases, with 10 bases left in between. The CDR3 has 13 residues. The CDR3 spells CASSHLGRTEAFF. The CDR3 nucleotides read TGTGCCAGCAGCCACCTAGGGAGGACTGAAGCTTTCTTT. Full variable domain (rest looked up from reference TRBV3-1 and TRBJ1-1): DTAVSQTPKYLVTQMGNDKSIKCEQNLGHDTMYWYKQDSKKFLKIMFSYNNKELIINETVPNRFSPKSPDKAHLNLHINSLELGDSAVYFCASSHLGRTEAFFGQGTRLTVV.

This clonotype was seen a handful of times. The chain recombines TRBV4-3 with TRBJ2-7; D is undetermined. Trimming left V 0 bases short and J 6 bases short, with 12 bases between. CDR3 length equals 14 residues. The germline V gene has CDR1 LGHNA and CDR2 YSLEER. As DNA, the CDR3 is TGCGCCAGCAGCCAAGATGCCGGTTACCTCGAGCAGTACTTC. Translating it yields CASSQDAGYLEQYF.

This rearrangement joins TRBV11-2 to TRBJ2-5; 12 bases map to TRBD2. The CDR3 length is 18 residues. The trim removed 5 bases at V and 1 base at J, leaving 11 bases unmatched. CDR1 SGHAT and CDR2 FQNNGV come from the germline V gene. The CDR3 bases are TGTGCCAGCAGCCCCGAGCTAGCGGGAGGGCGTTTCCAAGAGACCCAGTACTTC. Translation gives CASSPELAGGRFQETQYF.

This clonotype was counted between two and nine times. J is TRBJ1-5 and V is TRBV12-3 or TRBV12-4; TRBD1 agrees at 7 bases. V lost 8 bases, J lost 5 bases, and 12 bases stayed unmatched. The CDR3 sequence is 15 residues long. CDR3 DNA: TGTGCCAGCCGCTTCCAGGGGGAATGGGATCAGCCCCAGCATTTT. Its translation is CASRFQGEWDQPQHF.

V and J are TRBV5-5 and TRBJ1-5, with TRBD1 matching 8 bases. The length of the CDR3 is 15 residues. V shed 2 bases, J shed 3 bases, and the junction held 4 bases outside the gene matches. CDR1 is SGHKS, CDR2 YYEKEE, per germline (reference sequence). CDR3 loop: CASSFEDRANQPQHF. The CDR3, as DNA: TGTGCCAGCAGCTTTGAGGACAGGGCCAATCAGCCCCAGCATTTT.

This clonotype was observed at least ten times. This chain links TRBV19 with TRBJ1-1; D is unclear. Germline V lookup: CDR1 LNHDA, CDR2 SQIVND (reference sequence). The CDR3 is 13 amino acids. The V end lost 10 bases, the J end lost 4 bases, and 16 bases lay between the germline ends. The CDR3 nucleotides are TGTGCCACTCGGATCCCGAGGCTCACTGAAGCTTTCTTT. Residues: CATRIPRLTEAFF.

The chain uses TRBV11-2 and TRBJ1-5; tentatively, D is TRBD1 (6 bases). Trimming removed 0 bases at V and 7 bases at J, with 13 bases between. Germline V gene sequence: CDR1 SGHAT, CDR2 FQNNGV. This CDR3 has 15 amino acids. In DNA form, the CDR3 reads TGTGCCAGCAGCTTAGAGGGGGCTTGGAACCAGCCCCAGCATTTT. Amino acids: CASSLEGAWNQPQHF.

Many counts were recorded for this clonotype. The V gene is TRBV29-1, the J gene TRBJ2-7; TRBD2 aligns across 12 bases. With V trimmed by 6 bases and J by 3 bases, 15 bases remained unmatched. Germline CDR1 is SQVTM and CDR2 is ANQGSEA. The CDR3 length is 17 residues. CDR3 coding DNA: TGCAGCGTAAGAGTCCGTCGACTAGCGGGAGAGGACTACGAGCAGTACTTC. Residues: CSVRVRRLAGEDYEQYF.

The sample holds a few counts of this clonotype. This chain uses TRBV28 with TRBJ2-7; the D gene is possibly TRBD2 (6 bases). The germline CDR1 and CDR2 sequences are MDHEN and SYDVKM. CDR3 length: 15 residues. The V end was cut by 6 bases, the J end by 3 bases, with 18 bases between. CDR3 amino acids: CASSMTGTLIYEQYF. The DNA of the CDR3 is TGTGCCAGCAGCATGACCGGGACTCTAATCTACGAGCAGTACTTC.

The CDR3 is CASRASTVKEAFF. Written as DNA, the CDR3 is TGTGCCAGCAGGGCGTCGACAGTAAAGGAAGCTTTCTTT. This chain joins TRBV7-2 and TRBJ1-1; D possibly corresponds to TRBD1 (5 bases). With 6 bases removed from V and 8 bases from J, the gap between germline ends came to 16 bases. The V gene's germline CDR1 is SGHTA and CDR2 FQGNSA. The CDR3 spans 13 residues.